This T cell receptor beta chain derives from a study of cytomegalovirus exposure and HLA in healthy donors. PCR primers comprised 60 Vbeta and 13 Jbeta primers. As originally analysed: The count from a later analysis was some 80 million unique TCR beta chains, approximately 9.9 million of them shared. Libraries were prepared by immunoSEQ multiplex PCR; TCRdb keeps only in-frame clonotypes and omits some of them. D and trimming were read from the DNA, whereas the V and J calls and clone size are those reported in that table. The table lists 100,000 to 150,000 clones, 80% of them singletons. The CDR3 consists of 15 residues. The V gene lost 6 bases and the J gene lost 2 bases, with 17 bases spanning the gap. From germline, CDR1 is MNHNS and CDR2 SASEGT.

The source of this sequence is a man in his thirties or forties in good health and CMV-seropositive. The chain employs TRBV6-1 and TRBJ2-7; TRBD1 might be the D (6 bases). The sample taken for sequencing was PBMCs. CDR3 amino acids: CASRERDRLPYEQYF. DNA of the CDR3: TGTGCCAGCAGGGAGAGAGACAGGCTACCCTACGAGCAGTACTTC.